This passage covers 17 T cell receptor beta chains from one sample sequenced in a study of T cells after yellow fever vaccination. TCRdb reprocessed the 5' RACE reads via MiXCR and lists one record per CDR3 protein. The sample lists about 73,000 distinct CDR3 sequences, almost 8% seen once, with 41% in the top ten. The source was CD8+ T cells sorted from PBMCs, collected on the day of the yellow fever booster vaccination. These receptors came from a man aged 30 to 39 who received the YFV17D yellow fever vaccine.

Many counts were recorded for this clonotype. This chain connects TRBV29-1 to TRBJ2-1; the D is unclear. Germline V gives CDR1 SQVTM, CDR2 ANQGSEA. The CDR3 totals 13 residues. Trimming removed 6 bases at V and 9 bases at J, with 18 bases between. This CDR3 reads CSVHQDQRGEQFF. CDR3 nucleotides: TGCAGCGTCCATCAAGACCAACGTGGTGAGCAGTTCTTC.

The gene calls are TRBV6-1 and TRBJ1-1; 8 nucleotides match TRBD1. Per germline, CDR1 MNHNS and CDR2 SASEGT. The CDR3 consists of 14 residues. V lost 10 bases and J lost 0; bases outside the gene matches: 7. CDR3 residues: CATSQGALNTEAFF. The CDR3 nucleotides read TGTGCCACCAGCCAGGGGGCCTTGAACACTGAAGCTTTCTTT.

This clonotype was seen a handful of times. J is TRBJ2-7 and V is TRBV4-1; 12 bases map to TRBD2. Germline CDR1 MGHRA, CDR2 YSYEKL. Trimming at V came to 2 bases and at J to 6 bases, leaving 2 bases not matched to a gene. The CDR3 is 14 residues long. The CDR3 DNA reads as TGCGCCAGCAGCCAACTAGCGGGAGGGGTCGAGCAGTACTTC. This encodes CASSQLAGGVEQYF.

This clonotype was seen repeatedly, ten times or more. The junction and the germline gene differ at one end; a read error may be behind it. Written as DNA, the CDR3 is TGTGCTAGCAGCTTAGCCTTTGGTGAGGGAGCGGAGACCCAGTACTTC. This codes for CASSLAFGEGAETQYF. The J gene is TRBJ2-5, the V gene TRBV7-7; TRBD2 might be the D (5 bases). Germline-derived CDR1 and CDR2 are SSHAT and FNYEAQ (reference sequence). The CDR3 length is 16 residues.

The chain links TRBV7-9 to TRBJ2-5; tentatively, D is TRBD1 (6 bases). The CDR3 is 16 residues long. Germline CDR1 and CDR2: SEHNR and FQNEAQ (reference sequence). V shed 4 bases and J shed 4 bases, with 19 bases lying between them. The CDR3 sequence is CASSSGDTRDRETQYF. In nucleotides, the CDR3 is TGTGCCAGCAGCTCTGGGGACACCAGGGATAGAGAGACCCAGTACTTC.

This clonotype occurred a few times. The chain uses TRBV7-8 and TRBJ2-7; 8 bases match TRBD2. Germline V gene sequence: CDR1 SGHVS, CDR2 FQNEAQ. The CDR3 totals 13 residues. With 5 bases clipped from V and 6 bases from J, the junction kept 6 bases outside the gene matches. CDR3 region: CASSGALAGEQYF. The CDR3 coding sequence is TGTGCCAGCAGCGGCGCGCTAGCGGGCGAGCAGTACTTC.

The J gene is TRBJ2-4, the V gene TRBV15; possible D gene TRBD2, 6 bases. The V end lost 0 bases, the J end lost 3 bases, and 12 bases lay between the germline ends. Germline CDR1 LNHNV, CDR2 YYDKDF (reference sequence). The CDR3 totals 16 residues. In nucleotides, the CDR3 is TGTGCCACCAGCAGAGATAGGGCGGGACTCAAAAACATTCAGTACTTC. This translates into CATSRDRAGLKNIQYF.

This chain links TRBV29-1 with TRBJ2-1, with TRBD2 identical over 7 bases. The length of the CDR3 is 15 residues. Trimming took 2 bases from V and 0 from J; bases not matched to a gene: 4. The germline V gene has CDR1 SQVTM and CDR2 ANQGSEA. The CDR3 loop is CSVELAAHSYNEQFF. For the CDR3, the DNA is TGCAGCGTTGAACTAGCGGCCCACTCCTACAATGAGCAGTTCTTC.

This clonotype has at least ten counts. V is TRBV6-4 and J is TRBJ2-1; 13 nucleotides match TRBD2. Trimming cost V 4 bases and J 10 bases; bases outside gene matches: 7. Germline CDR1 reads MRHNA; CDR2 reads SNTAGT. This CDR3 region has 15 residues. The CDR3: CASSVHPGLAGEQFF. The CDR3 DNA follows: TGTGCCAGCAGTGTCCACCCGGGACTAGCGGGAGAGCAGTTCTTC.

This clonotype showed up just a few times. The V gene is TRBV7-9, the J gene TRBJ2-7; 8 bases map to TRBD1. The length of the CDR3 is 15 residues. V dropped 7 bases and J dropped 4; count of bases not matched to a gene: 12. Germline V lookup: CDR1 SEHNR, CDR2 FQNEAQ (reference sequence). DNA of the CDR3: TGTGCCAGCATCCCCGGGCAGGGGGCTTTATACGAGCAGTACTTC. Protein product: CASIPGQGALYEQYF.

There are a few counts of this clonotype. This chain connects TRBV12-3 or TRBV12-4 to TRBJ2-2; 9 positions match TRBD1. The CDR3 covers 16 residues. V shed 6 bases and J 9 bases; nucleotides not matched to a gene: 14. CDR3 in amino acids: CASRGIGDREWRELFF. The CDR3, as DNA: TGTGCCAGCAGGGGAATCGGGGACAGGGAGTGGCGGGAGCTGTTTTTT.

This clonotype was observed at least ten times. J is TRBJ2-5 and V is TRBV27; D uncertain. CDR3 size: 14 residues. Trimming shortened V by 7 bases and J by 3 bases, and 15 bases separated the two germline ends. Germline V gene lookup returns CDR1 MNHEY and CDR2 SMNVEV (reference sequence). The CDR3 sequence is CASMLGPYKETQYF. In DNA form, the CDR3 reads TGTGCCAGCATGTTGGGTCCCTACAAAGAGACCCAGTACTTC.

This clonotype was seen more than once but under ten times. The gene calls are TRBV5-1 and TRBJ2-7; D call uncertain. This CDR3 is 11 amino acids long. Germline V gene data show CDR1 as SGHRS and CDR2 as YFSETQ. Trimming cost V 5 bases and J 5 bases, with 8 bases left between them. CDR3 bases: TGCGCCAGCAGAGACGCGGACGAGCAGTACTTC. Protein sequence: CASRDADEQYF.

At least ten counts were recorded for this clonotype. The chain recombines TRBV6-2 or TRBV6-3 with TRBJ2-1; the D is unclear. V was clipped by 7 bases and J by 4 bases, with 23 bases between them. The CDR3 length is 17 residues. Per the germline V gene, CDR1 is MNHEY and CDR2 is SVGEGT. CDR3 protein: CASTLSITTLSYNEQFF. The CDR3 region has the DNA TGTGCCAGCACCTTATCTATAACTACCCTCTCATACAATGAGCAGTTCTTC.

The V and J genes are TRBV10-2 and TRBJ2-3; perhaps D is TRBD1 or TRBD2 (7 bases each). This CDR3 is built from 12 residues. Germline-derived CDR1 and CDR2 are WSHSY and SAAADI. V was clipped by 10 bases and J by 9 bases, with 17 bases between them. The CDR3 DNA sequence: TGCGCCACAAGGGGGCCTAGCGGCACGCAGTATTTT. Translated: CATRGPSGTQYF.

This clonotype was seen a few times. The rearrangement joins TRBV11-2 to TRBJ2-1; TRBD2 matches at 7 bases. CDR1 and CDR2 (germline): SGHAT, FQNNGV. Trimming took 3 bases from V and 5 from J; bases not matched to a gene: 7. The CDR3 extends over 15 amino acids. As DNA, the CDR3 is TGTGCCAGCAGCTTGTACGGCGGGACTAACAATGAGCAGTTCTTC. Translation: CASSLYGGTNNEQFF.

This clonotype occurred a few times. The chain is built from TRBV29-1 and TRBJ2-7; no firm D call. CDR1 is SQVTM and CDR2 is ANQGSEA in the germline V gene. CDR3 length: 12 residues. V was cut by 6 bases and J by 0 bases, with 9 bases left in between. The CDR3 here is CSVENHSYEQYF. The CDR3 DNA sequence: TGCAGCGTAGAAAACCACTCCTACGAGCAGTACTTC.